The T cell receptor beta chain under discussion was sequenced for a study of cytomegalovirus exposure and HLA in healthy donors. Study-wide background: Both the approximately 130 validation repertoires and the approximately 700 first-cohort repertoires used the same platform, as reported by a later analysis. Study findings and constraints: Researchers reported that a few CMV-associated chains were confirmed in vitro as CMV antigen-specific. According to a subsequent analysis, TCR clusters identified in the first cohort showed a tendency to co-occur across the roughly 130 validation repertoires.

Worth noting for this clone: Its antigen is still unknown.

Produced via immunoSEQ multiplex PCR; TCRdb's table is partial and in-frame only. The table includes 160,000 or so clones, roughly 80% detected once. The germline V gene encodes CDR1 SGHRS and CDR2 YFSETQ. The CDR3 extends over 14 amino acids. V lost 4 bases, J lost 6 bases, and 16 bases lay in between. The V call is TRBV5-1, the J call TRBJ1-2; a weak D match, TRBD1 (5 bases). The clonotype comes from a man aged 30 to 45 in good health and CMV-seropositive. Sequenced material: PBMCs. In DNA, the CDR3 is TGCGCCAGCAGCCCAGGGTTTACGGAGAATGGCTACACCTTC. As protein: CASSPGFTENGYTF. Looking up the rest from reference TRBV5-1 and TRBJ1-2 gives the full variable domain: KAGVTQTPRYLIKTRGQQVTLSCSPISGHRSVSWYQQTPGQGLQFLFEYFSETQRNKGNFPGRFSGRQFSNSRSEMNVSTLELGDSALYLCASSPGFTENGYTFGSGTRLTVV.